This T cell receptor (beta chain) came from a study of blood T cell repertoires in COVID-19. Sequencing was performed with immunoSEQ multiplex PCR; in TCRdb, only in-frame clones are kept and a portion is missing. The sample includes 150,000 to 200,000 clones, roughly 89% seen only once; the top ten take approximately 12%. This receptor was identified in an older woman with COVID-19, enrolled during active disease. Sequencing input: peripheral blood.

This CDR3 is CASSHMGQQHSYEQYF. In DNA, the CDR3 is TGTGCCAGCAGCCACATGGGGCAACAACACTCCTACGAGCAGTACTTC. This sequence joins TRBV7-9 and TRBJ2-7, with D possibly TRBD1 on 5 matching bases. In germline, CDR1 is SEHNR, CDR2 FQNEAQ (reference sequence). The CDR3 contains 16 residues. V was trimmed by 5 bases and J by 0 bases, leaving 17 bases between them.